Sequencing of this TCR beta chain was carried out in a study of shared clonotypes between healthy human individuals. In the study overall: CD4 naive cells filled three plates per donor, CD4 memory three, CD8 naive two and CD8 memory one.

Per the original methods: Filtering of immunoSEQ junctional sequences could not match full-length read filtering. The assay was immunoSEQ multiplex PCR, and TCRdb's table has in-frame clones only and misses some. V, J and clone size are taken as reported in that table, and D and trimming were inferred from the DNA itself. The sample includes 700,000 or so clones, about three quarters seen only once; the top ten take approximately 2%. V lost 6 bases and J lost 7, with 18 bases in between. CDR3 length: 14 amino acids. The germline CDR1 and CDR2 sequences are LNHDA and SQIVND (reference sequence). The V call is TRBV19, the J call TRBJ2-5, with D possibly TRBD2 on 6 matching bases. The sequenced sample was memory CD4+ T cells sorted from blood. Described subset: CD45RA-negative fraction. The origin of this receptor is a woman aged 30 to 39 in good health. Written as DNA, the CDR3 is TGTGCCAGTAGGGATAGCGCCACCGGGGGGACCCAGTACTTC. Protein: CASRDSATGGTQYF.